One and the same sample provided the 20 T cell receptor beta chains below, sequenced in a study of blood T cell repertoires in COVID-19 (dated by TCRdb to between 2020 and 2021). The receptor library was made with the immunoSEQ multiplex PCR assay. In its TCRdb copy, this immuneACCESS table keeps in-frame sequences only and misses some clones. Where compared with another copy, unresolved V genes explain less than half of these, and the others have no known cause. The sample records about 360,000 clones, around 87% of which are singletons. 1% to 1.5% of the sample goes to the ten largest clones. Specimen: PBMCs or T cells enriched from blood (not recorded which). Source of these receptors: a man younger than 45 who had recovered from COVID-19.

The V and J genes are TRBV14 and TRBJ1-4; D unresolved. The V gene lost 1 base and the J gene lost 8 bases, with 8 bases spanning the gap. The CDR3 covers 13 residues. The germline gives CDR1 SGHDN, CDR2 FVKESK. The CDR3 here is CASSQVTGEKLFF. DNA of the CDR3: TGTGCCAGCAGCCAAGTTACGGGAGAAAAACTGTTTTTT. The full variable domain, with the rest looked up from reference TRBV14 and TRBJ1-4, is EAGVTQFPSHSVIEKGQTVTLRCDPISGHDNLYWYRRVMGKEIKFLLHFVKESKQDESGMPNNRFLAERTGGTYSTLKVQPAELEDSGVYFCASSQVTGEKLFFGSGTQLSVL.

CDR3 in amino acids: CASSMSTYEQYF. The CDR3 DNA reads as TGCGCCAGCAGTATGAGTACCTACGAGCAGTACTTC. This sequence joins TRBV5-1 and TRBJ2-7, with no clear D. The germline V gene encodes CDR1 SGHRS and CDR2 YFSETQ. The length of the CDR3 is 12 residues. The V end lost 5 bases, the J end lost 2 bases, and 8 bases lay between the germline ends.

This chain links TRBV19 with TRBJ1-2, with D perhaps TRBD1 (6 bases). This CDR3 contains 14 residues. Trimming pared 5 bases from V and 4 bases from J, leaving 14 bases between. Germline V CDR1 and CDR2: LNHDA, SQIVND (reference sequence). In DNA form, the CDR3 reads TGTGCCAGTAGTCGGACAGTCCTTGGCTATGGCTACACCTTC. The encoded protein is CASSRTVLGYGYTF.

This clone occurred once. The chain carries TRBV30 and TRBJ1-5, with TRBD1 identical over 8 bases. Per the germline V gene, CDR1 is GTSNPN and CDR2 is SVGIG (reference sequence). There are 14 residues in the CDR3. V gave up 7 bases and J gave up 3 bases; unmatched junction bases: 8. DNA of the CDR3: TGTGCCTTCCGCGGGACAGGAGACAATCAGCCCCAGCATTTT. Amino acids: CAFRGTGDNQPQHF. The full variable domain, its missing parts supplied by reference TRBV30 and TRBJ1-5, is SQTIHQWPATLVQPVGSPLSLECTVEGTSNPNLYWYRQAAGRGLQLLFYSVGIGQISSEVPQNLSASRPQDRQFILSSKKLLLSDSGFYLCAFRGTGDNQPQHFGDGTRLSIL.

As for this clone: Other nucleotide sequences in the sample specify the same CDR3. J is TRBJ1-2 and V is TRBV19, with D possibly matching TRBD1 (5 bases). CDR1 is LNHDA, CDR2 SQIVND, per germline (reference sequence). The CDR3 sequence is 13 residues long. Trimming removed 1 base at V and 4 bases at J, with 7 bases between. In nucleotides, the CDR3 is TGTGCCAGTAGTATAGGGCAGGGCTATGGCTACACCTTC. Protein: CASSIGQGYGYTF.

V is TRBV7-8 and J is TRBJ2-3; the D gene is possibly TRBD1 (5 bases). Between the trimmed V and J ends, which lost 5 bases and 9 bases, there was a span of 9 bases. The CDR3 extends over 11 amino acids. CDR1 and CDR2 (germline): SGHVS, FQNEAQ. Here the CDR3 DNA reads TGTGCCAGCAGCCTTGGGGCGACGCAGTATTTT. Its translation: CASSLGATQYF.

The J gene is TRBJ1-2, the V gene TRBV19; 9 nucleotides agree with TRBD1. CDR3 length: 16 residues. The trim removed 5 bases at V and 8 bases at J, leaving 15 bases unmatched. Germline lookup yields CDR1 LNHDA and CDR2 SQIVND (reference sequence). The CDR3 region is CASSPLPGTGSWGYTF. The CDR3 nucleotides are TGTGCCAGTAGTCCCCTCCCCGGGACAGGGTCTTGGGGCTACACCTTC. Full variable domain (missing parts from reference TRBV19 and TRBJ1-2): DGGITQSPKYLFRKEGQNVTLSCEQNLNHDAMYWYRQDPGQGLRLIYYSQIVNDFQKGDIAEGYSVSREKKESFPLTVTSAQKNPTAFYLCASSPLPGTGSWGYTFGSGTRLTVV.

This chain uses TRBV12-5 with TRBJ2-5, with D unresolved. The CDR3 has 16 amino acids. Germline V gene data show CDR1 as LGHNT and CDR2 as FRNRAP. Between the trimmed V and J ends, which lost 1 base and 1 base, there was a span of 13 bases. The CDR3, as DNA: TGTGCTAGTGGTTTGGCACTTACCGGCGGCCAAGAGACCCAGTACTTC. Protein sequence: CASGLALTGGQETQYF.

V is TRBV11-2 and J is TRBJ1-6; TRBD1 matches at 9 bases. The length of the CDR3 is 15 residues. Germline V lookup: CDR1 SGHAT, CDR2 FQNNGV. The V segment lost 5 bases and the J segment 6 bases; nucleotides outside the gene matches: 5. The CDR3 nucleotides are TGTGCCAGCAGCCCCGGGACAGGGATTAATTCACCCCTCCACTTT. Translation gives CASSPGTGINSPLHF.

The CDR3 DNA sequence: TGTGCCAGCTCACCAGTAGTGAGACAGGGAAACTATGGCTACACCTTC. It translates to CASSPVVRQGNYGYTF. V is TRBV18 and J is TRBJ1-2, with TRBD1 matching 7 bases. This CDR3 region has 16 residues. J gave up 2 bases and V 2 bases, and 8 bases lay outside the gene matches. Germline-derived CDR1 and CDR2 are KGHSH and LQKENI.

Comments on this clone: The same CDR3 also results from other DNA sequences found in this sample. The chain uses TRBV3-1 (or the pseudogene TRBV3-2) and TRBJ1-5; TRBD1 matches at 9 bases. CDR1 and CDR2 from the germline V gene are LGHDT and YNNKEL (reference sequence). The CDR3 totals 14 residues. V shed 4 bases, J shed 7 bases, and the junction held 5 bases outside the gene matches. CDR3 coding DNA: TGTGCCAGCAGCCCCGGACAGGGGAGGCAGCCCCAGCATTTT. Translating it yields CASSPGQGRQPQHF.

The rearrangement joins TRBV6-5 to TRBJ2-7; 9 nucleotides align to TRBD2. CDR3 size: 15 residues. Germline loops: CDR1 MNHEY, CDR2 SVGAGI. Trimming cost V 4 bases and J 3 bases; bases outside gene matches: 7. This CDR3 is CASSSSSGALYEQYF. Written as DNA, the CDR3 is TGTGCCAGCAGTTCCTCTAGCGGGGCTCTCTACGAGCAGTACTTC.

About this clone itself: The sample holds other DNA sequences that translate to the same CDR3. In DNA, the CDR3 is TGTGCCAGCTCGCCCAGAGAAGGGGGCGAGCAGTACTTC. It translates to CASSPREGGEQYF. V gene TRBV18 combines with J gene TRBJ2-7, with D possibly TRBD1 on 6 matching bases. Germline lookup yields CDR1 KGHSH and CDR2 LQKENI. The CDR3 runs 13 residues. V lost 6 bases, J lost 6 bases, and 15 bases lay in between.

Regarding this clone: Germline and junction disagree at one end, which may indicate a read error. The genes are TRBV7-2 and TRBJ2-7; perhaps TRBD2 as D (6 bases). The length of the CDR3 is 14 residues. Germline V gene sequence: CDR1 SGHTA, CDR2 FQGNSA. The CDR3 coding sequence is TGTGCCAGCAGCTTAGGTTTCCCGGGGGTGGTGTGGAGCTTC. This translates into CASSLGFPGVVWSF. Complete variable domain (other parts from reference TRBV7-2 and TRBJ2-7): GAGVSQSPSNKVTEKGKDVELRCDPISGHTALYWYRQSLGQGLEFLIYFQGNSAPDKSGLPSDRFSAERTGGSVSTLTIQRTQQEDSAVYLCASSLGFPGVVWSFGPGTRLTVT.

In this sample, this clone turned up once. This chain connects TRBV7-9 to TRBJ1-1; 11 bases agree with TRBD1. V gave up 1 base and J gave up 9 bases; unmatched junction bases: 7. Germline values: CDR1 SEHNR, CDR2 FQNEAQ (reference sequence). The CDR3 extends over 15 amino acids. This CDR3 is CASSLGGTGGYQAFF. The CDR3 coding sequence is TGTGCCAGCAGCTTAGGCGGGACAGGGGGTTACCAAGCTTTCTTT.

This clone was recorded a few times. The CDR3 DNA sequence: TGTGCCATCAGTGAGGCAAACAGGGTAGGCTATGGCTACACCTTC. Its protein is CAISEANRVGYGYTF. This chain joins TRBV10-3 and TRBJ1-2, with a weak D call TRBD1 (6 bases). The CDR3 is 15 amino acids. V was trimmed by 2 bases and J by 4 bases, leaving 14 bases between them. Looked up from germline, CDR1 is ENHRY and CDR2 is SYGVKD.

This sequence joins TRBV18 and TRBJ1-5, with D perhaps TRBD1 (5 bases). Germline-derived CDR1 and CDR2 are KGHSH and LQKENI. Trimming pared 6 bases from V and 0 bases from J, leaving 9 bases between. The CDR3 is 14 amino acids. In DNA form, the CDR3 reads TGTGCCAGCTCCCATGACAGTAGCAATCAGCCCCAGCATTTT. As protein: CASSHDSSNQPQHF.

The gene calls are TRBV18 and TRBJ2-7, with a tentative D call TRBD1 (6 bases). V was trimmed by 2 bases and J by 9 bases, leaving 11 bases between them. Looked up from germline, CDR1 is KGHSH and CDR2 is LQKENI. The CDR3 has 12 residues. This chain's CDR3 is CASSPRGSVQYF. CDR3 in DNA: TGTGCCAGCTCACCAAGGGGGTCCGTGCAGTACTTC.

This clone has just one count. This chain joins TRBV19 and TRBJ1-2; D is uncertain. Germline CDR1 and CDR2: LNHDA and SQIVND (reference sequence). CDR3 length: 15 residues. V lost 4 bases to trimming and J lost 2 bases, with 14 bases between them. CDR3 sequence reads: CASSTPRQTNYGYTF. The CDR3 DNA is TGTGCCAGTAGTACCCCCAGGCAGACGAACTATGGCTACACCTTC.

The CDR3 spells CASSSQVVNTEAFF. The CDR3 region has the DNA TGTGCCAGCAGCTCACAGGTGGTGAACACTGAAGCTTTCTTT. This chain links TRBV7-8 with TRBJ1-1, with D tentatively TRBD1 (5 bases). Germline-derived CDR1 and CDR2 are SGHVS and FQNEAQ. This CDR3 comprises 14 residues. The V end lost 4 bases, the J end lost 0 bases, and 9 bases lay between the germline ends. The whole variable domain, filled in from reference TRBV7-8 and TRBJ1-1, reads GAGVSQSPRYKVAKRGQDVALRCDPISGHVSLFWYQQALGQGPEFLTYFQNEAQLDKSGLPSDRFFAERPEGSVSTLKIQRTQQEDSAVYLCASSSQVVNTEAFFGQGTRLTVV.